One sample yielded the 14 T cell receptor beta chains listed below, sequenced in a study of beta chain features in type 1 diabetes. Antigen specificity for these receptors is unknown. Sequencing targeted expressed TCRB transcripts, as all isolated RNA had been reverse transcribed. TCRdb's table, derived via immunoSEQ multiplex PCR, lists solely in-frame clones and lacks some. The table has 150,000 to 170,000 clones, over 9% seen once. Findings and caveats of the study: People with Type 1 diabetes carried modestly yet significantly shorter TCRB CDR3s in all four CD4+ subsets.

The specimen was central memory CD4+ T cells from blood. These receptors were collected from a man aged 25-45 years with type 1 diabetes.

The chain is built from TRBV9 and TRBJ1-4; tentatively, D is TRBD1 (6 bases). The CDR3 sequence is 16 residues long. Trimming cost V 6 bases and J 5 bases, with 20 bases left between them. Germline loops: CDR1 SGDLS, CDR2 YYNGEE. CDR3 protein: CASTRSGQPSNEKLFF. CDR3 nucleotides: TGTGCCAGCACCCGTTCCGGACAGCCGTCAAATGAAAAACTGTTTTTT.

This clone was detected only a few times. The J gene is TRBJ1-5, the V gene TRBV18, with D maybe TRBD1 (6 bases). Looked up from germline, CDR1 is KGHSH and CDR2 is LQKENI. The V and J ends lost 6 bases and 2 bases respectively, with 14 bases between them. This CDR3 has 15 residues. This CDR3 is CASSTAGAGNQPQHF. The CDR3 DNA sequence: TGTGCCAGCTCGACCGCAGGGGCAGGCAATCAGCCCCAGCATTTT.

The sample holds a few counts of this clone. The chain is built from TRBV28 and TRBJ1-1, with D unclear. Between the trimmed V and J ends, which lost 5 bases and 10 bases, there was a span of 17 bases. This CDR3 comprises 13 residues. CDR1 MDHEN and CDR2 SYDVKM come from the germline V gene. The CDR3 is CASSPPRGVAAFF. The CDR3 coding sequence is TGTGCCAGCAGTCCCCCCCGAGGAGTCGCAGCTTTCTTT.

This clone was picked up a small number of times. This chain uses TRBV7-9 with TRBJ2-7, with 8 positions matching TRBD1. The J segment lost 2 bases and the V segment lost 2 bases, leaving 8 bases of the junction unmatched. The germline V gene has CDR1 SEHNR and CDR2 FQNEAQ (reference sequence). The CDR3 has 16 residues. The CDR3: CASSLTGDRTPYEQYF. CDR3 sequence (DNA): TGTGCCAGCAGCTTAACAGGGGACAGGACACCCTACGAGCAGTACTTC.

V usage is TRBV7-9 and J usage is TRBJ2-6; no definite D call. This CDR3 contains 16 residues. V lost 5 bases and J 0 bases, leaving 11 bases between the germline ends. CDR1 is SEHNR, CDR2 FQNEAQ, per germline (reference sequence). In DNA, the CDR3 is TGTGCCAGCAGCCTACCCTGGAGCTCTGGGGCCAACGTCCTGACTTTC. As protein: CASSLPWSSGANVLTF.

The V call is TRBV15, the J call TRBJ2-1, with 10 bases fitting TRBD2. Trimming cost V 5 bases and J 4 bases; bases outside gene matches: 8. Germline V gene sequence: CDR1 LNHNV, CDR2 YYDKDF (reference sequence). The length of the CDR3 is 16 residues. CDR3 in DNA: TGTGCCACCAGCTCCTACGGGACTAGCGTTTACAATGAGCAGTTCTTC. It is translated as CATSSYGTSVYNEQFF.

This clone was observed a few times. The J gene is TRBJ1-5, the V gene TRBV21-1; the table's D call TRBD1 went unverified against the DNA. TRBV21-1 is a recognized pseudogene. The CDR3 runs to 12 residues. The CDR3 reads CARRGSNQPQHF. For the CDR3, the DNA is TGTGCCAGGAGGGGGAGCAATCAGCCCCAGCATTTT.

The V and J genes are TRBV6-5 and TRBJ2-7, with D possibly being TRBD2 (5 bases). The CDR3 is 15 residues long. V shed 0 bases and J shed 3 bases, with 12 bases lying between them. Per germline, CDR1 MNHEY and CDR2 SVGAGI. As DNA, the CDR3 is TGTGCCAGCAGTTACTCCCTAAATGGAGGCTACGAGCAGTACTTC. Amino acids: CASSYSLNGGYEQYF.

This clone has only a few counts. The rearrangement joins TRBV18 to TRBJ2-7, with TRBD1 identical over 7 bases. The CDR3 extends over 16 amino acids. Germline CDR1 reads KGHSH; CDR2 reads LQKENI. V lost 2 bases and J lost 0; bases outside the gene matches: 7. CDR3 nucleotides: TGTGCCAGCTCACCATGGGACAGTGAGGTCTCCTACGAGCAGTACTTC. It codes for CASSPWDSEVSYEQYF.

This clone has more than one count but fewer than ten. J is TRBJ1-2 and V is TRBV27; TRBD1 matches at 8 bases. The J segment lost 2 bases and the V segment lost 0 bases, leaving 5 bases of the junction unmatched. The CDR3 contains 16 residues. Germline values: CDR1 MNHEY, CDR2 SMNVEV (reference sequence). The CDR3 spells CASSLSWTGLNYGYTF. The CDR3 DNA reads TGTGCCAGCAGTTTATCTTGGACAGGGCTCAACTATGGCTACACCTTC.

The chain carries TRBV5-1 and TRBJ2-5, with D unclear. Germline V gene sequence: CDR1 SGHRS, CDR2 YFSETQ. The CDR3 covers 12 residues. V dropped 0 bases and J dropped 5 bases, with 5 bases sitting between them. CDR3 region: CASSLGAETQYF. CDR3 DNA sequence: TGCGCCAGCAGCTTGGGGGCGGAGACCCAGTACTTC.

J is TRBJ1-5 and V is TRBV6-6; D might be TRBD1 (5 bases). The CDR3 is 14 residues long. Germline CDR1 reads MNHNY; CDR2 reads SVGAGI (reference sequence). V lost 6 bases to trimming and J lost 4 bases, with 13 bases between them. The CDR3 sequence: CASSQGLLNQPQHF. The CDR3 coding sequence is TGTGCCAGCAGCCAGGGACTTTTGAATCAGCCCCAGCATTTT.

This chain links TRBV19 with TRBJ1-1, with TRBD1 matching over 9 bases. From germline, CDR1 is LNHDA and CDR2 SQIVND (reference sequence). The CDR3 covers 15 residues. Trimming at V came to 8 bases and at J to 0 bases, leaving 7 bases not matched to a gene. The CDR3 DNA reads TGTGCCAGTTGCGGACAGGGGAATATGAACACTGAAGCTTTCTTT. Translated, it gives CASCGQGNMNTEAFF. Together with reference TRBV19 and TRBJ1-1, the CDR3 gives the full variable domain: DGGITQSPKYLFRKEGQNVTLSCEQNLNHDAMYWYRQDPGQGLRLIYYSQIVNDFQKGDIAEGYSVSREKKESFPLTVTSAQKNPTAFYLCASCGQGNMNTEAFFGQGTRLTVV.

This clone has more than one count but fewer than ten. This chain links TRBV2 with TRBJ2-5, with D possibly being TRBD2 (5 bases). Germline V gene lookup returns CDR1 SNHLY and CDR2 FYNNEI. This CDR3 has 15 amino acids. V was shortened by 9 bases and J by 3 bases, with 20 bases between the two germline ends. The CDR3 sequence is CASDKEGLPKETQYF. CDR3 nucleotides: TGTGCCAGTGACAAAGAGGGATTGCCCAAAGAGACCCAGTACTTC. Full variable domain (missing parts from reference TRBV2 and TRBJ2-5): EPEVTQTPSHQVTQMGQEVILRCVPISNHLYFYWYRQILGQKVEFLVSFYNNEISEKSEIFDDQFSVERPDGSNFTLKIRSTKLEDSAMYFCASDKEGLPKETQYFGPGTRLLVL.